This T cell receptor beta chain was captured in a study of type 1 regulatory T cells. Study-wide context: T-allo10 is a Tr1-enriched, alloantigen-specific CD4 T cell product made in vitro.

General study results and limits: Type 1 regulatory T cells had a more restricted TCR repertoire than non-type 1 regulatory T cells.

Germline assignment: CDR1 LGHNA and CDR2 YNFKEQ. The CDR3 length is 18 residues. With regard to this clonotype: Its antigen is unknown. The junction departs from germline at one end; a sequencing error may be responsible.

TCRdb analysed the reads with MiXCR anew, one entry per CDR3 protein. Of about 62,000 distinct CDR3 sequences listed, 60% to 80% are singletons. This clonotype was sampled from a human donor in good health. This chain uses TRBV4-2 with TRBJ2-2; possibly TRBD2 for D (6 bases). The material sequenced was cultured non-Tr1 T cells, either the whole culture or a sorted T cell fraction (not recorded which). The DNA for the CDR3 is TGTGCCAGCAGCCAAGATGGGCGGACGGGAGCGAACACCGGGGGGCTGTTTTTT. Its protein product is CASSQDGRTGANTGGLFF.